A single sample gave rise to the 13 T cell receptor beta chains below, sequenced in a study of blood T cell repertoires in COVID-19. This table comes from immunoSEQ multiplex PCR, and its TCRdb copy is limited to in-frame clones, with some not included. The sample consists of under 150,000 clones, less than 90% of them appearing once. Sample: PBMCs or T cells enriched from blood (not recorded which). The origin of the receptors is a woman in her 50s who had recovered from COVID-19.

The chain joins TRBV27 to TRBJ1-1, with D unclear. The V end was cut by 6 bases, the J end by 2 bases, with 10 bases between. This CDR3 is built from 13 residues. Germline-derived CDR1 and CDR2 are MNHEY and SMNVEV (reference sequence). The CDR3 sequence: CASSDDINTEAFF. CDR3 DNA sequence: TGTGCCAGCAGCGATGACATCAACACTGAAGCTTTCTTT.

The CDR3 is CASSWNSGGGDIQYF. The CDR3 region has the DNA TGTGCCAGTAGTTGGAATAGCGGGGGCGGGGACATTCAGTACTTC. The chain combines TRBV19 with TRBJ2-4, with 9 bases fitting TRBD2. Germline CDR1 and CDR2: LNHDA and SQIVND (reference sequence). With V trimmed by 5 bases and J by 8 bases, 10 bases remained unmatched. The CDR3 extends over 15 amino acids.

The chain couples TRBV2 to TRBJ1-4, with 8 bases aligning to TRBD1. With 2 bases clipped from V and 11 bases from J, the junction kept 10 bases outside the gene matches. CDR3 length equals 15 residues. Germline V gene sequence: CDR1 SNHLY, CDR2 FYNNEI. The DNA for the CDR3 is TGTGCCAGCAGTGAAACTTATGGACAGGGCGAGAAACTGTTTTTT. This encodes CASSETYGQGEKLFF.

This clone showed up just a few times. The V gene is TRBV14, the J gene TRBJ2-2; TRBD1 is a possible D gene (5 bases). This CDR3 has 15 residues. Trimming pared 2 bases from V and 3 bases from J, leaving 10 bases between. In germline, CDR1 is SGHDN, CDR2 FVKESK. The CDR3 spells CASSQQGLDTGELFF. CDR3 in DNA: TGTGCCAGCAGCCAACAGGGATTGGACACCGGGGAGCTGTTTTTT.

This chain links TRBV30 with TRBJ1-3, with 8 bases fitting TRBD1. This CDR3 is built from 16 residues. From germline, CDR1 is GTSNPN and CDR2 SVGIG (reference sequence). Losses at the gene ends were 2 bases for V and 3 bases for J; bases not matched to a gene: 9. This CDR3 reads CAWSKNQGAFGNTIYF. The CDR3 nucleotides read TGTGCCTGGAGTAAAAATCAGGGGGCGTTTGGAAACACCATATATTTT.

In this sample, this clone turned up a few times. The V and J genes are TRBV4-1 and TRBJ1-1, with D possibly being TRBD1 (6 bases). There are 16 residues in the CDR3. Germline V lookup: CDR1 MGHRA, CDR2 YSYEKL. V gave up 0 bases and J gave up 5 bases, with 16 bases separating them. CDR3 DNA: TGCGCCAGCAGCCAAGATCTTCAACAGGGTGGGACTGAAGCTTTCTTT. Translation gives CASSQDLQQGGTEAFF.

DNA of the CDR3: TGTGCCAGTAGTTCAGGGGGCATGAACACTGAAGCTTTCTTT. Encoded protein: CASSSGGMNTEAFF. The rearrangement links TRBV19 to TRBJ1-1; 8 positions match TRBD1. The CDR3 is made up of 14 amino acids. Germline loops: CDR1 LNHDA, CDR2 SQIVND (reference sequence). The trim removed 5 bases at V and 0 bases at J, leaving 2 bases unmatched.

CDR3 DNA: TGTGCCAGCAACTTAGGGGACAGCCCTTCAGATGAGCAGTTCTTC. It translates to CASNLGDSPSDEQFF. J is TRBJ2-1 and V is TRBV5-6; 7 bases are shared with TRBD1. Germline-derived CDR1 and CDR2 are SGHDT and YYEEEE. Trimming took 6 bases from V and 8 from J; bases not matched to a gene: 14. This CDR3 comprises 15 residues.

This clone has a handful of counts. Here the CDR3 DNA reads TGCGCCAGCAGCCCAGGGACTAGCGGGAGCACAGATACGCAGTATTTT. It codes for CASSPGTSGSTDTQYF. The chain uses TRBV5-1 and TRBJ2-3; TRBD2 agrees at 12 bases. Germline V CDR1 and CDR2: SGHRS, YFSETQ. CDR3 length equals 16 residues. Trimming at V came to 4 bases and at J to 0 bases, leaving 3 bases not matched to a gene.

The chain links TRBV10-3 to TRBJ1-1; D not resolved. Trimming cost V 7 bases and J 4 bases, with 16 bases left between them. This CDR3 spans 14 amino acids. The germline gives CDR1 ENHRY, CDR2 SYGVKD. The CDR3 region has the DNA TGTGCCATCAATCCAACTGGGCGGGGCACTGAAGCTTTCTTT. The encoded protein is CAINPTGRGTEAFF.

The chain couples TRBV10-1 to TRBJ1-4; 9 bases map to TRBD1. CDR3 size: 15 residues. The trim removed 0 bases at V and 6 bases at J, leaving 2 bases unmatched. The germline gives CDR1 WNHNN, CDR2 SYGVQD (reference sequence). The CDR3 loop reads CASSESGQGDEKLFF. The CDR3 coding sequence is TGCGCCAGCAGTGAGTCGGGACAGGGCGATGAAAAACTGTTTTTT.

This chain joins TRBV13 and TRBJ2-1; 8 positions agree with TRBD1. Germline CDR1 and CDR2: PRHDT and FYEKMQ (reference sequence). The V segment lost 5 bases and the J segment 2 bases; nucleotides outside the gene matches: 5. There are 15 residues in the CDR3. Here the CDR3 DNA reads TGTGCCAGCAGCACACAGGGGGAAACCTACAATGAGCAGTTCTTC. It yields the protein CASSTQGETYNEQFF.

The chain is built from TRBV18 and TRBJ1-3, with unresolved D. Germline V gene sequence: CDR1 KGHSH, CDR2 LQKENI. The CDR3 is made up of 14 amino acids. The V end lost 2 bases, the J end lost 1 base, and 6 bases lay between the germline ends. CDR3 nucleotides: TGTGCCAGCTCACCATCCAGGTCTGGAAACACCATATATTTT. Translated, it gives CASSPSRSGNTIYF.